This T cell receptor beta chain was identified during a study of cytomegalovirus exposure and HLA in healthy donors. Study background: As an earlier analysis found, about 179 million T cells yielded approximately 110 million unique TCR beta sequences. Overall study findings and caveats: Clonal expansion was found to be greater in HLA-associated TCR beta chains than in equally common others in a later analysis.

60 Vbeta and 13 Jbeta primers were used in PCR. Profiling relied on immunoSEQ multiplex PCR, and the TCRdb table lists in-frame clones only, not all of them. The data show around 99,000 clones, around 73% seen once. Per germline, CDR1 MNHEY and CDR2 SMNVEV (reference sequence). Trimming removed 6 bases from V and 5 bases from J; junction bases left unmatched: 4. The CDR3 consists of 14 residues. Points on this clone: Its specificity is unknown.

Sequenced: PBMCs. This TCR derives from a man between 25 and 39 years old in good health and CMV-seronegative. J is TRBJ1-4 and V is TRBV27; TRBD1 matches at 9 bases. CDR3 nucleotide sequence: TGTGCCAGCAGCCAACAGGGGGCGAATGAAAAACTGTTTTTT. Translated: CASSQQGANEKLFF.